This T cell receptor (beta chain) was captured in a study of patients and donors after allogeneic stem cell transplantation. Germline V gives CDR1 MNHNS, CDR2 SASEGT. The ends were cut back, 5 bases at V and 2 bases at J, with 10 bases in the middle. The CDR3 has 14 amino acids. Using its own MiXCR run on the RT-PCR reads, TCRdb lists one record per CDR3 protein. The data show around 82,000 distinct CDR3 sequences, 5% seen once. Sample share makes this clonotype medium-sized. The sequence was obtained from a human donor who was either an allogeneic HSCT recipient or a stem cell or donor lymphocyte infusion donor (not recorded which). It is not recorded whose cells these are; they may come from a transplant donor. This sequence joins TRBV6-1 and TRBJ1-5; possibly TRBD1 for D (5 bases). Input material: blood, either unsorted or a sorted T cell fraction (not recorded which). Here the CDR3 DNA reads TGTGCCAGCAGTCCTGGGGGTCGCAATCAGCCCCAGCATTTT. As protein: CASSPGGRNQPQHF.